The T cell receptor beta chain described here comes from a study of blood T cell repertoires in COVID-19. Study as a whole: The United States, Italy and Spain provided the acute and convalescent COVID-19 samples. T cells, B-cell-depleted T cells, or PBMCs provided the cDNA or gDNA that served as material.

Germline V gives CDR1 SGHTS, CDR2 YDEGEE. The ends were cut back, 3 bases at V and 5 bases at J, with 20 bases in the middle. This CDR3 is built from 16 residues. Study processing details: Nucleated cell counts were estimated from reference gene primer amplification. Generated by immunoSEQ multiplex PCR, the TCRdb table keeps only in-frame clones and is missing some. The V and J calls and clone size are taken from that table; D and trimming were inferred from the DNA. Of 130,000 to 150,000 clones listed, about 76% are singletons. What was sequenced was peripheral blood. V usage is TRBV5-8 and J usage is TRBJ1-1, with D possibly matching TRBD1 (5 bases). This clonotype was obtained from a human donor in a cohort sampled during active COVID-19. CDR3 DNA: TGTGCCAGCAGCTCCGGGGGTTGGGGGACGAGAACTGAAGCTTTCTTT. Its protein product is CASSSGGWGTRTEAFF.